Shown below are 9 T cell receptor beta chains from a single sample sequenced in a study of T cells in narcolepsy. Libraries were prepared by immunoSEQ multiplex PCR; TCRdb keeps only in-frame clonotypes and omits some of them. The repertoire includes about 40,000 clones, 70% to 90% of them detected once, and roughly 1.3% sits in the top ten. Sequencing input: CD45RA- memory CD4+ T cells from PBMCs. All receptors come from a human donor with narcolepsy.

CDR3 sequence: CASRSGLSSGNTIYF. The CDR3 DNA reads TGTGCCAGCAGGTCGGGACTTAGCTCTGGAAACACCATATATTTT. The chain recombines TRBV27 with TRBJ1-3; a weak D match, TRBD1 (5 bases). The CDR3 runs to 15 residues. Trimming took 6 bases from V and 0 from J, leaving 12 bases between them. The V gene's germline CDR1 is MNHEY and CDR2 SMNVEV (reference sequence).

This chain connects TRBV11-3 to TRBJ2-7; perhaps D is TRBD1 or TRBD2 (6 bases each). The ends were cut back, 1 base at V and 3 bases at J, with 13 bases in the middle. Germline loops: CDR1 SGHNT, CDR2 YENEEA. This CDR3 region has 15 residues. The CDR3 DNA follows: TGTGCCAGCAGCTTAGGTGGGGGGCAAATCTACGAGCAGTACTTC. Its protein is CASSLGGGQIYEQYF. Using reference TRBV11-3 and TRBJ2-7 for the parts outside the CDR3, the full variable domain is EAGVVQSPRYKIIEKKQPVAFWCNPISGHNTLYWYLQNLGQGPELLIRYENEEAVDDSQLPKDRFSAERLKGVDSTLKIQPAELGDSAVYLCASSLGGGQIYEQYFGPGTRLTVT.

The rearrangement links TRBV5-1 to TRBJ1-1; no clear D gene. Trimming took off 1 base at V and 1 base at J, with 5 bases between the two ends. Looked up from germline, CDR1 is SGHRS and CDR2 is YFSETQ. The CDR3 runs to 13 residues. The CDR3, as DNA: TGCGCCAGCAGCTTGAAACAGAACACTGAAGCTTTCTTT. It yields the protein CASSLKQNTEAFF.

The V call is TRBV19, the J call TRBJ1-3; the D is unclear. CDR1 LNHDA and CDR2 SQIVND come from the germline V gene (reference sequence). CDR3 length: 15 residues. Trimming removed 1 base from V and 0 bases from J, with 7 bases in between. The CDR3 sequence: CASSIGTDSGNTIYF. The CDR3 DNA follows: TGTGCCAGTAGTATAGGAACAGACTCTGGAAACACCATATATTTT.

This clone showed up just once. The chain couples TRBV7-2 to TRBJ2-7; weak D call: TRBD2 (6 bases). V was shortened by 8 bases and J by 6 bases, with 14 bases between the two germline ends. CDR3 size: 12 residues. Germline CDR1 and CDR2: SGHTA and FQGNSA. The CDR3 sequence: CASSREIGEQYF. CDR3 coding DNA: TGTGCCAGCTCCCGGGAGATTGGCGAGCAGTACTTC.

V gene TRBV6-5 combines with J gene TRBJ2-7, with 7 bases lining up with TRBD1. Trimming removed 7 bases from V and 1 base from J; junction bases left unmatched: 4. The germline V gene has CDR1 MNHEY and CDR2 SVGAGI. The CDR3 contains 13 residues. CDR3 DNA: TGTGCCAGCACCGCGACAGGGTCCTACGAGCAGTACTTC. Translation gives CASTATGSYEQYF.

The V and J genes are TRBV5-1 and TRBJ1-4; D remains unclear. Trimming left V 7 bases short and J 0 bases short, with 13 bases between. Germline assignment: CDR1 SGHRS and CDR2 YFSETQ. The CDR3 is 15 amino acids. The CDR3 loop reads CASRQRPSTNEKLFF. The CDR3 DNA is TGCGCCAGCCGGCAGCGACCCTCAACTAATGAAAAACTGTTTTTT.

J is TRBJ1-1 and V is TRBV6-6, with unresolved D. Trimming took off 6 bases at V and 1 base at J, with 15 bases between the two ends. This CDR3 is built from 15 residues. Germline CDR1 and CDR2: MNHNY and SVGAGI (reference sequence). The CDR3 region is CASSYEANRNTEAFF. The CDR3 region has the DNA TGTGCCAGCAGCTACGAAGCAAACCGGAACACTGAAGCTTTCTTT.

This clone has a single count. The gene calls are TRBV6-6 and TRBJ2-7, with a tentative D call TRBD1 (6 bases). The CDR3 has 15 amino acids. V lost 0 bases and J lost 5, with 14 bases in between. Looked up from germline, CDR1 is MNHNY and CDR2 is SVGAGI (reference sequence). Here the CDR3 reads CASSYSSRGENEQYF. The CDR3 DNA sequence: TGTGCCAGCAGTTACTCTTCCAGGGGCGAGAACGAGCAGTACTTC.